This T cell receptor (beta chain) was retrieved from a study of regulatory T cells in long-lasting Graves disease. Arm-PCR of CDR3 regions with iRepertoire HTBI primers generated TCR beta libraries. MiXCR was run by TCRdb on the multiplex PCR reads, yielding one entry per CDR3 protein. Among approximately 230,000 distinct CDR3 sequences listed, around 17% were seen once. CDR1 is LNHDA and CDR2 is SQIVND in the germline V gene (reference sequence). V was clipped by 7 bases and J by 2 bases, with 14 bases between them. There are 15 residues in the CDR3. Specified time point: newly diagnosed GD, antithyroid drugs for less than 3 months. RNA from PBMCs was the source of the TCR library. Findings of the study overall: Patients with persistent disease shared around 2,700 public clonotypes, outpacing the 900 to 1,000 shared by new patients.

This clonotype was recorded many times. As yet, its antigen is unknown. The clonotype comes from a female donor with Graves disease. The specimen was peripheral blood mononuclear cells (PBMCs), collected at new diagnosis, from a patient treated with antithyroid drugs. The J gene is TRBJ2-2, the V gene TRBV19, with D possibly being TRBD2 (5 bases). CDR3 DNA: TGTGCCAGTACCGTGGACTTCCTTAACACCGGGGAGCTGTTTTTT. It codes for CASTVDFLNTGELFF. Looking up the rest from reference TRBV19 and TRBJ2-2 gives the full variable domain: DGGITQSPKYLFRKEGQNVTLSCEQNLNHDAMYWYRQDPGQGLRLIYYSQIVNDFQKGDIAEGYSVSREKKESFPLTVTSAQKNPTAFYLCASTVDFLNTGELFFGEGSRLTVL.